Listed below are T cell receptor beta chains from one sample, sequenced in a study of cytomegalovirus exposure and HLA in healthy donors. The repertoire was sequenced with immunoSEQ multiplex PCR; TCRdb's copy has only in-frame clones and lacks some. The data contain more than 100,000 clones, roughly 79% of them singletons. The sample taken for sequencing was PBMCs. The receptors shown here come from a woman aged 40 to 50 in good health and CMV-seronegative. Each CDR3 is given without its conserved first and last residue. A clone size is listed for some rows: how often the clone was seen (once, few, many), or a class if it is expanded.

>TRBV18|.
ASSPGTVPKGGELF
>TRBV7-9|few
ASSSGQGNQPQH
>TRBV7-9|few
SSSPRQGNSPLH
>TRBV6-1|.
ASGVKEVNTEAF
>TRBV29-1|.
SIVWQGTEKLF
>TRBV18|.
ASSRQGSNTEAF
>TRBV19|once
ASSIRQGGGYT
>TRBV28|.
ASSWGQGGYT
>TRBV5-8|.
ASSPGGGPGNTIY
>TRBV7-9|.
SSSSDNEAF
>TRBV2|.
ASTAMTDNQPQH
>TRBV29-1|.
SVRGLHSTDTQY
>TRBV7-6|.
ASSLATTDTQY
>TRBV10-3|.
AITEGVGTEAF
>TRBV28|.
ASISGASGYNEQF
>TRBV7-2|.
ASSPRPDSSGEQY
>TRBV7-2|once
ASSLFSQPQH
>TRBV5-1|.
ASSLVSSEQY
>TRBV7-6|.
ASSPSVGTGTYEQY
>TRBV27|few
ASSTTRIGEKLF
>TRBV5-6|.
ASSLGPGTGNTIY
>TRBV7-4|.
ASSFRQVYGYT
>TRBV30|.
AWGWRAGTQY
>TRBV2|.
ASSRTDQPQH
>TRBV13|.
ASSLLQNNSPLH
>TRBV6-4|.
ASSGTGGGYT
>TRBV28|.
ASSLSQGKGQPQH
>TRBV18|.
ASSGDGATNEKLF
>TRBV15|few
ATSRLGQGGTEAF
>TRBV4-1|.
ASSQGGQVAYGYT
>TRBV5-4|.
ASSFTAPNEQF
>TRBV7-9|.
ASRDRVSSPLH
>TRBV7-6|.
ASSQIQETQY
>TRBV6-5|few
ASRRDTTRNQPQH
>TRBV5-4|few
ASSDPGETQY
>TRBV7-9|.
ASSSTGPGYT
>TRBV18|.
ASSPRGGSDNSPLH
>TRBV7-9|.
ASSSSTGVRGYT
>TRBV28|.
ASSLYLTGSPYNEQF
>TRBV7-2|.
ASSLSGAYPGNSPLH
>TRBV14|few
ASSQFSGRSYEQY
>TRBV7-8|.
ASSLGAQDWYGYT
>TRBV7-6|.
ASSLWPGTGGYEQY
>TRBV5-8|.
ASSLGHPSSYEQY
>TRBV11-2|.
ASSLGQGYGYT
>TRBV15|.
ATSVRTGNYGYT
>TRBV5-1|.
ASSLAGYGYT
>TRBV7-6|few
ASSPQRGLSYSTDTQY
>TRBV11-2|.
ASSPSLYGYT
>TRBV28|.
ASRTGPTQY
>TRBV6-5|.
ATYRGQGETQY
>TRBV5-1|.
ASSTLAGDYNEQF
>TRBV9|.
ASSPGWTSGGEGDTQY
>TRBV28|.
ASSSQGKGSYEQY
>TRBV19|few
ASSIDGQGVPYEQY
>TRBV9|.
ASSSRGDRGFHEQY
>TRBV19|.
ASSIGDRGGGTEAF
>TRBV6-4|few
ASRGGQGSTEAF
>TRBV27|.
ASSSTSGGYYEQY